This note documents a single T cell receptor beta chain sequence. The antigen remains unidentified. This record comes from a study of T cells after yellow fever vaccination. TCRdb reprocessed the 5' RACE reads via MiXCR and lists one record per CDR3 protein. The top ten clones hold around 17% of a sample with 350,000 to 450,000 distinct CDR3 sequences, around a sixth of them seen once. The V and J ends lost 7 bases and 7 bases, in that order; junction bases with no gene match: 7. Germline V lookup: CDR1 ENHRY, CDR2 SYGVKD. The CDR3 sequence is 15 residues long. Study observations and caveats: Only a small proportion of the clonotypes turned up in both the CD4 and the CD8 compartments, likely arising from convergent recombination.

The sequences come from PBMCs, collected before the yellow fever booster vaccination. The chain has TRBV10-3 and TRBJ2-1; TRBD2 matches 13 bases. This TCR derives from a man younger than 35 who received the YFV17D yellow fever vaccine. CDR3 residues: CAITRTSGGRNEQFF. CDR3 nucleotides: TGTGCCATCACTCGGACTAGCGGGGGAAGGAATGAGCAGTTCTTC.